One and the same sample provided the 10 T cell receptor beta chains below, sequenced in a study of response to subunit inactivated influenza vaccine. Each CDR3 protein gets one entry after TCRdb re-called the RT-PCR reads with MiXCR. The data hold roughly 780,000 distinct CDR3 sequences, with about a fifth observed a single time. Sequenced material: PBMCs from blood, taken about 5 days after vaccination. These receptors were taken from a man aged 50-60 years who received an inactivated influenza vaccine.

The V call is TRBV20-1, the J call TRBJ2-3, with a possible D match to TRBD2 (6 bases). This CDR3 spans 16 amino acids. Between the trimmed V and J ends, which lost 3 bases and 2 bases, there was a span of 18 bases. Germline V gives CDR1 DFQATT, CDR2 SNEGSKA (reference sequence). The CDR3 sequence: CSASPPGLGNTDTQYF. CDR3 bases: TGCAGTGCTAGTCCCCCGGGACTGGGGAACACAGATACGCAGTATTTT.

The chain links TRBV12-3 or TRBV12-4 to TRBJ2-5, with 7 bases fitting TRBD2. After removal of 3 bases from V and 4 bases from J, the junction contained 5 bases not matched to a gene. CDR3 length equals 14 residues. CDR3 in amino acids: CASSLGEGRETQYF. The CDR3 DNA reads TGTGCCAGCAGTTTGGGGGAGGGACGAGAGACCCAGTACTTC.

The CDR3 bases are TGCAGTGCTAGAATGGTCGGCGGGGGGAACTCCTACAATGAGCAGTTCTTC. It codes for CSARMVGGGNSYNEQFF. The chain carries TRBV20-1 and TRBJ2-1, with 8 positions matching TRBD2. In germline, CDR1 is DFQATT, CDR2 SNEGSKA (reference sequence). With V trimmed by 2 bases and J by 0 bases, 9 bases remained unmatched. This CDR3 region has 17 residues.

There are many counts of this clonotype. CDR3 coding DNA: TGTGCCAGCTCACCACTGAATTTTCCTGAGCAGTTCTTC. It codes for CASSPLNFPEQFF. This chain uses TRBV18 with TRBJ2-1; D gene ambiguous. V shed 1 base and J shed 9 bases, with 10 bases lying between them. This CDR3 contains 13 residues. The germline gives CDR1 KGHSH, CDR2 LQKENI.

In this sample, this clonotype turned up a few times. The chain recombines TRBV27 with TRBJ2-1; D may be TRBD2 (6 bases). Looked up from germline, CDR1 is MNHEY and CDR2 is SMNVEV (reference sequence). V gave up 3 bases and J gave up 11 bases, with 11 bases separating them. CDR3 length: 12 residues. The CDR3 DNA reads TGTGCCAGCAGTTTCGGCCGGGAGCAGCAGTTCTTC. Its translation: CASSFGREQQFF.

This sequence joins TRBV2 and TRBJ2-7; TRBD1 matches 8 bases. The germline CDR1 and CDR2 sequences are SNHLY and FYNNEI. This CDR3 has 15 amino acids. With V trimmed by 4 bases and J by 0 bases, 5 bases remained unmatched. The CDR3 region is CASSADRGNSYEQYF. The CDR3, as DNA: TGTGCCAGCAGTGCTGACAGGGGAAACTCCTACGAGCAGTACTTC.

The chain employs TRBV7-2 and TRBJ2-3, with D hard to call. CDR1 SGHTA and CDR2 FQGNSA come from the germline V gene. With 0 bases removed from V and 1 base from J, the gap between germline ends came to 8 bases. This CDR3 contains 15 residues. Here the CDR3 reads CASSLAGFRTDTQYF. CDR3 sequence (DNA): TGTGCCAGCAGCTTAGCGGGTTTTCGCACAGATACGCAGTATTTT.

This chain uses TRBV6-1 with TRBJ2-2; 11 bases fit TRBD1. With 11 bases clipped from V and 6 bases from J, the junction kept 8 bases outside the gene matches. Germline V gives CDR1 MNHNS, CDR2 SASEGT. This CDR3 has 14 amino acids. This CDR3 reads CAVRTGGFAGELFF. In DNA, the CDR3 is TGTGCCGTACGGACAGGGGGCTTCGCCGGGGAGCTGTTTTTT.

This rearrangement joins TRBV12-3 or TRBV12-4 to TRBJ2-1, with D hard to call. CDR3 length: 16 residues. Deletions cut 4 bases from V and 7 bases from J, with 20 bases between. This chain's CDR3 is CASSSILVAVGNEQFF. CDR3 bases: TGTGCCAGCAGTTCAATACTGGTCGCAGTGGGGAATGAGCAGTTCTTC.

J is TRBJ2-7 and V is TRBV6-1; 9 positions agree with TRBD1. Germline V gene sequence: CDR1 MNHNS, CDR2 SASEGT. Trimming removed 6 bases from V and 6 bases from J; junction bases left unmatched: 12. There are 15 residues in the CDR3. CDR3 DNA sequence: TGTGCCAGCAGCCCCGGGACAGGGTCTAACGTCGAGCAGTACTTC. It is translated as CASSPGTGSNVEQYF.